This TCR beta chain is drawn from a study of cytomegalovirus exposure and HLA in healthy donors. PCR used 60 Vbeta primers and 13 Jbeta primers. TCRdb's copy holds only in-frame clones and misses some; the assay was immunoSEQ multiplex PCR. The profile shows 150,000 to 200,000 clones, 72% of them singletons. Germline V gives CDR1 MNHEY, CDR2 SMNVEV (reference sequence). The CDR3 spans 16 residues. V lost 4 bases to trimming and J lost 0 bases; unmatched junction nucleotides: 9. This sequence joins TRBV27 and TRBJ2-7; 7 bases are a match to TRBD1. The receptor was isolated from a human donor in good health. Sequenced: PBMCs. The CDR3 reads CASSSQGSGPSYEQYF. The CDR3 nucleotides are TGTGCCAGCAGTTCACAGGGGTCGGGGCCCTCCTACGAGCAGTACTTC.